The T cell receptor (beta chain) described here comes from a study of blood T cell repertoires in COVID-19. The wider study: Acute and convalescent COVID-19 samples came from the United States, Italy and Spain.

Per the germline V gene, CDR1 is MGHRA and CDR2 is YSYEKL. V was clipped by 2 bases and J by 7 bases, with 17 bases between them. This CDR3 comprises 16 residues. Only in-frame clones appear in the TCRdb table, and some are missing; sequencing was by immunoSEQ multiplex PCR. The sample records just over 300,000 clones, around 91% being singletons. This clonotype was obtained from a woman aged 18-30 years with acute COVID-19. The V call is TRBV4-1, the J call TRBJ1-4; D remains unclear. The sequenced material came from PBMCs or T cells enriched from blood (not recorded which). The CDR3 loop is CASSQPLAEGGEKLFF. Here the CDR3 DNA reads TGCGCCAGCAGCCAACCCCTTGCGGAGGGTGGTGAAAAACTGTTTTTT.